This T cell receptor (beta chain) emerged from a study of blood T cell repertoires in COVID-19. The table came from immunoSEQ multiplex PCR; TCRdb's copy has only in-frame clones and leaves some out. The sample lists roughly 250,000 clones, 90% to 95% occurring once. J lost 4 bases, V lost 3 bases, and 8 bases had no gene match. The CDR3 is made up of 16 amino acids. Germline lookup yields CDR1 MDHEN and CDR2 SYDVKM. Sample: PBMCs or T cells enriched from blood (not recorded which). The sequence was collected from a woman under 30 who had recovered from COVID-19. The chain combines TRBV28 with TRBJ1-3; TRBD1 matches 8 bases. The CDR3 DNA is TGTGCCAGCAGTTTTCCCGACAGGGGTTTCGGAAACACCATATATTTT. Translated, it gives CASSFPDRGFGNTIYF.